The clone carrying this T cell receptor (beta chain) has ten or more counts. From about 400 ng of RNA, a library with molecular barcoded alpha/delta and beta/gamma adaptors was made. TCRdb processed the reads anew with MiXCR; each CDR3 protein has one entry. The repertoire has more than 70,000 distinct CDR3 sequences, roughly 21% of them found once; the top ten carry about 10%. In germline, CDR1 is SGHRS, CDR2 YFSETQ. CDR3 length: 15 residues. Deletions cut 0 bases from V and 1 base from J, with 8 bases between. This specimen belongs to a study of read filtering for tumor transcriptome and immune sequencing. Sampling of bone marrow took place during active disease in every patient.

This receptor was taken from a donor at least 40 years old with multiple myeloma. The chain uses TRBV5-1 and TRBJ2-1, with D perhaps given as TRBD1 or TRBD2 (5 bases each). Sequences were obtained from a population of CD138-negative cells sorted from bone marrow. The CDR3: CASSLVGDSYNEQFF. CDR3 sequence (DNA): TGCGCCAGCAGCTTGGTGGGGGATTCCTACAATGAGCAGTTCTTC.